Here is one TCR beta chain with its context. This entry is derived from a study of STAT5B mutations in CD4+ large granular lymphocyte leukemia. Assay used: immunoSEQ multiplex PCR; TCRdb lists only in-frame clones, some missing. The sample holds about 40,000 clones, 70% to 85% seen once. The CDR3 sequence is 11 residues long. Germline-derived CDR1 and CDR2 are MNHNS and SASEGT. The V end was cut by 9 bases, the J end by 0 bases, with 5 bases between. The sequence came from a human donor in good health. The J gene is TRBJ1-1, the V gene TRBV6-1; D unresolved. The specimen was CD4+ T cells from blood buffy coats. CDR3 protein: CASLLNTEAFF. The CDR3 DNA reads as TGTGCCAGTCTGTTGAACACTGAAGCTTTCTTT.